These 29 T cell receptor beta chains originate from one sample sequenced in a study of CD49a tissue-resident CD8 T cells in human skin (dated by TCRdb to between 2016 and 2019). The library was obtained by the immunoSEQ multiplex PCR assay. The table was pulled from immuneACCESS by TCRdb, which kept in-frame rearrangements only. Such tables lose some clones; where checked, under half of the loss comes from unresolved V genes, and the rest has no known cause. This sample holds 1,000 to 1,500 clones; more than 60% were observed only once. Clones ranked in the top ten supply 7.5% to 10% of the sample. Input material: CD103- CD8+ T cells sorted from skin dermis. Receptor source: a human donor in good health.

This rearrangement joins TRBV4-3 to TRBJ2-7; 11 bases fit TRBD1. The J segment lost 3 bases and the V segment lost 0 bases, leaving 4 bases of the junction unmatched. This CDR3 has 16 amino acids. In germline, CDR1 is LGHNA, CDR2 YSLEER. The CDR3 DNA reads TGCGCCAGCAGCCAAGATCCCGGGACAGGGGGCTACGAGCAGTACTTC. This codes for CASSQDPGTGGYEQYF.

This chain links TRBV4-3 with TRBJ1-4, with D unclear. Germline V CDR1 and CDR2: LGHNA, YSLEER. This CDR3 is built from 19 residues. Deletions cut 0 bases from V and 7 bases from J, with 24 bases between. The CDR3 loop reads CASSQDPFPGTGFSEKLFF. As DNA, the CDR3 is TGCGCCAGCAGCCAAGACCCTTTTCCCGGAACGGGGTTTAGTGAAAAACTGTTTTTT.

The gene calls are TRBV2 and TRBJ2-4, with D perhaps TRBD1 (5 bases). Germline V CDR1 and CDR2: SNHLY, FYNNEI. This CDR3 is 14 amino acids long. With 3 bases removed from V and 2 bases from J, the gap between germline ends came to 8 bases. The chain's CDR3 is CASSDRASKNIQYF. In DNA, the CDR3 is TGTGCCAGCAGTGACAGGGCTTCCAAAAACATTCAGTACTTC.

This clone showed up just once. CDR3 amino acids: CASAWTSGPANTGELFF. In DNA form, the CDR3 reads TGTGCCAGCGCCTGGACTAGCGGGCCTGCGAACACCGGGGAGCTGTTTTTT. The J gene is TRBJ2-2, the V gene TRBV7-9, with TRBD2 matching over 11 bases. With 8 bases clipped from V and 0 bases from J, the junction kept 8 bases outside the gene matches. The CDR3 consists of 17 residues. CDR1 and CDR2 from the germline V gene are SEHNR and FQNEAQ (reference sequence).

The V and J genes are TRBV19 and TRBJ1-4, with 7 bases that match TRBD1. The CDR3 sequence is 14 residues long. CDR1 LNHDA and CDR2 SQIVND come from the germline V gene (reference sequence). The J segment lost 7 bases and the V segment lost 3 bases, leaving 5 bases of the junction unmatched. The CDR3 region is CASSMWQGGEKLFF. CDR3 bases: TGTGCCAGTAGTATGTGGCAGGGGGGTGAAAAACTGTTTTTT. The complete variable domain, with remaining parts taken from reference TRBV19 and TRBJ1-4, reads DGGITQSPKYLFRKEGQNVTLSCEQNLNHDAMYWYRQDPGQGLRLIYYSQIVNDFQKGDIAEGYSVSREKKESFPLTVTSAQKNPTAFYLCASSMWQGGEKLFFGSGTQLSVL.

The rearrangement links TRBV4-3 to TRBJ2-2; perhaps TRBD2 as D (7 bases). Trimming pared 4 bases from V and 5 bases from J, leaving 11 bases between. CDR1 is LGHNA, CDR2 YSLEER, per germline. The CDR3 spans 14 residues. CDR3 amino acids: CASSPRGGTGELFF. As DNA, the CDR3 is TGCGCCAGCAGCCCAAGGGGGGGAACCGGGGAGCTGTTTTTT.

In DNA, the CDR3 is TGCGCCAGCACCCCCTGGGGCGATAACTATGGCTACACCTTC. Translated: CASTPWGDNYGYTF. The genes are TRBV5-1 and TRBJ1-2, with D perhaps TRBD1 (5 bases). The CDR3 has 14 amino acids. V was trimmed by 6 bases and J by 1 base, leaving 13 bases between them. Germline assignment: CDR1 SGHRS and CDR2 YFSETQ. Full variable domain (rest looked up from reference TRBV5-1 and TRBJ1-2): KAGVTQTPRYLIKTRGQQVTLSCSPISGHRSVSWYQQTPGQGLQFLFEYFSETQRNKGNFPGRFSGRQFSNSRSEMNVSTLELGDSALYLCASTPWGDNYGYTFGSGTRLTVV.

This clone turned up a few times. One junction end does not reproduce the germline sequence, and a read error may be involved. CDR3: CACRRRGSTDTQYF. In DNA, the CDR3 is TGTGCCTGCAGACGTAGGGGTAGCACAGATACGCAGTATTTT. The chain combines TRBV6-6 with TRBJ2-3; tentative D call: TRBD1 (5 bases). The CDR3 extends over 14 amino acids. The germline CDR1 and CDR2 sequences are MNHNY and SVGAGI (reference sequence).

V usage is TRBV19 and J usage is TRBJ1-1, with TRBD1 identical over 8 bases. J was trimmed by 3 bases and V by 5 bases; bases with no gene match: 2. Per germline, CDR1 LNHDA and CDR2 SQIVND (reference sequence). This CDR3 spans 13 amino acids. The CDR3 DNA reads as TGTGCCAGTAGTCCACAGGGGGACACTGAAGCTTTCTTT. As protein: CASSPQGDTEAFF. Looking up the rest from reference TRBV19 and TRBJ1-1 gives the full variable domain: DGGITQSPKYLFRKEGQNVTLSCEQNLNHDAMYWYRQDPGQGLRLIYYSQIVNDFQKGDIAEGYSVSREKKESFPLTVTSAQKNPTAFYLCASSPQGDTEAFFGQGTRLTVV.

V is TRBV30 and J is TRBJ1-4, with a tentative D call TRBD1 (6 bases). The CDR3 is made up of 14 amino acids. V was shortened by 5 bases and J by 4 bases, with 14 bases between the two germline ends. CDR1 and CDR2 from the germline V gene are GTSNPN and SVGIG (reference sequence). The CDR3 sequence is CAWWGGLLNEKLFF. Written as DNA, the CDR3 is TGTGCCTGGTGGGGGGGGCTACTTAATGAAAAACTGTTTTTT. Filled out from reference TRBV30 and TRBJ1-4, the complete variable domain reads SQTIHQWPATLVQPVGSPLSLECTVEGTSNPNLYWYRQAAGRGLQLLFYSVGIGQISSEVPQNLSASRPQDRQFILSSKKLLLSDSGFYLCAWWGGLLNEKLFFGSGTQLSVL.

The J gene is TRBJ1-2, the V gene TRBV5-4; D perhaps matches TRBD1 (5 bases). The CDR3 loop spans 13 amino acids. Per germline, CDR1 SGHNT and CDR2 YYREEE (reference sequence). Trimming pared 6 bases from V and 4 bases from J, leaving 13 bases between. The CDR3: CASNPWGSYGYTF. The CDR3 nucleotides are TGTGCCAGCAATCCCTGGGGCTCCTATGGCTACACCTTC.

The chain has TRBV7-8 and TRBJ2-1, with 7 bases fitting TRBD2. This CDR3 region has 15 residues. V gave up 5 bases and J gave up 4 bases; unmatched junction bases: 8. The germline V gene has CDR1 SGHVS and CDR2 FQNEAQ. The DNA for the CDR3 is TGTGCCAGCAGCCCTGGACTAGTCGCTTACAATGAGCAGTTCTTC. It codes for CASSPGLVAYNEQFF.

The rearrangement links TRBV4-3 to TRBJ1-1; 9 bases are a match to TRBD1. The V gene end was trimmed by 4 bases and the J gene end by 5 bases; junction bases not matched to a gene: 5. CDR1 is LGHNA, CDR2 YSLEER, per germline. This CDR3 spans 14 amino acids. CDR3 protein: CASSPGTGRTEAFF. The CDR3 bases are TGCGCCAGCAGCCCCGGGACAGGGAGGACTGAAGCTTTCTTT.

The V call is TRBV5-1, the J call TRBJ1-2; no reliable D call. The germline V and J ends were trimmed by 6 bases and 6 bases, with 15 bases remaining between them. In germline, CDR1 is SGHRS, CDR2 YFSETQ. The CDR3 sequence is 13 residues long. DNA of the CDR3: TGCGCCAGCACGGGAGCACCTGCAGATGGCTACACCTTC. This codes for CASTGAPADGYTF.

The table lists this clone with a count of one. The chain uses TRBV9 and TRBJ2-1; 8 positions match TRBD2. The trim removed 3 bases at V and 14 bases at J, leaving 4 bases unmatched. CDR1 is SGDLS, CDR2 YYNGEE, per germline. This CDR3 contains 11 residues. The CDR3: CASSAGGPKFF. In nucleotides, the CDR3 is TGTGCCAGCAGCGCGGGAGGGCCAAAGTTCTTC.

The chain is built from TRBV6-9 and TRBJ1-1; maybe TRBD1 (6 bases). The V gene lost 5 bases and the J gene lost 8 bases, with 15 bases spanning the gap. The CDR3 is 13 residues long. Germline CDR1 MNHGY, CDR2 SVAAGI. The CDR3 region is CASSRYRVREAFF. The DNA for the CDR3 is TGTGCCAGCAGTCGCTACAGGGTTAGGGAAGCTTTCTTT.

This chain connects TRBV4-3 to TRBJ1-2; 7 bases line up with TRBD1. Germline lookup yields CDR1 LGHNA and CDR2 YSLEER. The V gene end was trimmed by 0 bases and the J gene end by 8 bases; junction bases not matched to a gene: 6. This CDR3 is 14 amino acids long. The CDR3: CASSQEEGAWGYTF. The CDR3 DNA is TGCGCCAGCAGCCAAGAAGAGGGGGCATGGGGCTACACCTTC.

The chain combines TRBV27 with TRBJ1-1; a possible D gene is TRBD1 (5 bases). V was clipped by 6 bases and J by 5 bases, with 13 bases between them. Germline CDR1 reads MNHEY; CDR2 reads SMNVEV (reference sequence). The CDR3 covers 13 residues. CDR3 coding DNA: TGTGCCAGCAGCCATGGGGGGGTTACTGAAGCTTTCTTT. It codes for CASSHGGVTEAFF.

The rearrangement uses TRBV5-1 and TRBJ1-5, with D unclear. V was trimmed by 0 bases and J by 3 bases, leaving 10 bases between them. From germline, CDR1 is SGHRS and CDR2 YFSETQ. CDR3 length: 15 residues. CDR3 in amino acids: CASSLEGSDNQPQHF. The CDR3 DNA follows: TGCGCCAGCAGCTTGGAAGGGAGCGACAATCAGCCCCAGCATTTT.

The chain is built from TRBV9 and TRBJ2-7; D perhaps matches TRBD2 (6 bases). This CDR3 contains 15 residues. V was clipped by 4 bases and J by 1 base, with 15 bases between them. Germline CDR1 SGDLS, CDR2 YYNGEE. CDR3 sequence reads: CASSSTASESYEQYF. The DNA for the CDR3 is TGTGCCAGCAGCTCAACTGCTAGCGAATCCTACGAGCAGTACTTC. Full variable domain (remainder filled in from reference TRBV9 and TRBJ2-7): DSGVTQTPKHLITATGQRVTLRCSPRSGDLSVYWYQQSLDQGLQFLIQYYNGEERAKGNILERFSAQQFPDLHSELNLSSLELGDSALYFCASSSTASESYEQYFGPGTRLTVT.

The chain couples TRBV9 to TRBJ2-7; 7 nucleotides match TRBD2. Germline values: CDR1 SGDLS, CDR2 YYNGEE. The CDR3 runs to 16 residues. Trimming cost V 2 bases and J 3 bases; bases outside gene matches: 11. The CDR3 bases are TGTGCCAGCAGCGTTTTCCCCAGCGGGACCTTCTACGAGCAGTACTTC. This codes for CASSVFPSGTFYEQYF.

In this sample, this clone is large. The chain recombines TRBV13 with TRBJ1-4; D not resolved. The germline CDR1 and CDR2 sequences are PRHDT and FYEKMQ (reference sequence). The CDR3 has 14 residues. Deletions cut 1 base from V and 8 bases from J, with 11 bases between. The CDR3 DNA is TGTGCCAGCAGCTTAGAGGGAGACGGGGAAAAACTGTTTTTT. It specifies CASSLEGDGEKLFF.

CDR3 sequence (DNA): TGTGCCAGTCATGAGGGGGGGTCCGGCACTGAAGCTTTCTTT. Encoded protein: CASHEGGSGTEAFF. The rearrangement uses TRBV7-9 and TRBJ1-1, with D maybe TRBD1 (6 bases). CDR1 SEHNR and CDR2 FQNEAQ come from the germline V gene (reference sequence). V lost 9 bases and J lost 4, with 18 bases in between. The CDR3 extends over 14 amino acids.

The J gene is TRBJ2-5, the V gene TRBV5-1, with 7 positions matching TRBD1. CDR1 is SGHRS, CDR2 YFSETQ, per germline. This CDR3 comprises 14 residues. J was trimmed by 5 bases and V by 9 bases; bases with no gene match: 13. This CDR3 reads CATRPGGVWETQYF. The CDR3 DNA is TGCGCCACAAGGCCAGGGGGAGTGTGGGAGACCCAGTACTTC.

The DNA for the CDR3 is TGTGCCAGCAGCTTGGCGGTGCCTAGCGGGGGGTTAGAGACCCAGTACTTC. Translating gives CASSLAVPSGGLETQYF. The V and J genes are TRBV5-6 and TRBJ2-5, with 11 bases lining up with TRBD2. V lost 0 bases and J lost 4; bases outside the gene matches: 8. The CDR3 spans 17 residues. Germline CDR1 and CDR2: SGHDT and YYEEEE.

This clone was seen a handful of times. CDR3 residues: CASSPQGTDNEQFF. CDR3 DNA sequence: TGTGCCAGCAGCCCGCAGGGGACGGACAATGAGCAGTTCTTC. The chain carries TRBV9 and TRBJ2-1; D perhaps matches TRBD1 (6 bases). V was cut by 4 bases and J by 5 bases, with 13 bases left in between. This CDR3 comprises 14 residues. Germline V lookup: CDR1 SGDLS, CDR2 YYNGEE.

Regarding this clone: The sample carries other DNA sequences with the same CDR3. The J gene is TRBJ2-3, the V gene TRBV6-1, with D tentatively TRBD1 (5 bases). Trimming removed 6 bases at V and 0 bases at J, with 10 bases between. The germline V gene has CDR1 MNHNS and CDR2 SASEGT. The CDR3 has 14 amino acids. Written as DNA, the CDR3 is TGTGCCAGCAGGCGTAGGGGCAGCACAGATACGCAGTATTTT. Protein sequence: CASRRRGSTDTQYF.

This chain uses TRBV5-1 with TRBJ1-1; a possible D gene is TRBD1 (6 bases). CDR3 size: 13 residues. Trimming pared 0 bases from V and 7 bases from J, leaving 10 bases between. Germline CDR1 reads SGHRS; CDR2 reads YFSETQ. DNA for the CDR3: TGCGCCAGCAGCTTGGGTGCAGGGGATGAAGCTTTCTTT. Translated: CASSLGAGDEAFF.

This clone was seen a handful of times. V usage is TRBV19 and J usage is TRBJ2-1, with TRBD1 identical over 11 bases. Germline V lookup: CDR1 LNHDA, CDR2 SQIVND (reference sequence). The CDR3 is 13 residues long. With 8 bases clipped from V and 6 bases from J, the junction kept 3 bases outside the gene matches. The CDR3 nucleotides read TGTGCCAGTTCGGACAGGGGGCTCAATGAGCAGTTCTTC. It encodes CASSDRGLNEQFF.